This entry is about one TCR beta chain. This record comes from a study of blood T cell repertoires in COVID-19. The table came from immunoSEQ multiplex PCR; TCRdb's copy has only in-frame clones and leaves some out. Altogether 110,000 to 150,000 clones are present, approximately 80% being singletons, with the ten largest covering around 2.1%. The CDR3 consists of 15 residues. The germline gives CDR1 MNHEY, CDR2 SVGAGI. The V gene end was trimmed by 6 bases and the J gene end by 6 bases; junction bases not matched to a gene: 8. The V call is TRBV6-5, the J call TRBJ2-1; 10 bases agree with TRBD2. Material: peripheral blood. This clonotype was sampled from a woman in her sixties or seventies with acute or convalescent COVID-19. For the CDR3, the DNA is TGTGCCAGCAGGCCAGGGACTAGCGCTTTCAATGAGCAGTTCTTC. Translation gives CASRPGTSAFNEQFF.